This TCR beta chain was profiled in a study of blood T cell repertoires in COVID-19. About the research overall: There were acute and convalescent COVID-19 samples, and they came from the United States, Italy and Spain. T cells, B-cell-depleted T cells, or PBMCs supplied cDNA or gDNA.

Trimming cost V 2 bases and J 2 bases, with 19 bases left between them. There are 17 residues in the CDR3. CDR1 and CDR2 from the germline V gene are MGHRA and YSYEKL. In the source study's methods: Reference gene primer amplification gave nucleated cell count estimates. The protocol was immunoSEQ multiplex PCR, while the TCRdb copy is restricted to in-frame clones and leaves out a portion. V and J calls and clone size come straight from that table; D and trimming were deduced from the DNA. The data hold 250,000 or so clones, with around 85% observed a single time. Sequenced sample: peripheral blood. The TCR originated in a man between 60 and 75 years old with acute or convalescent COVID-19. V and J are TRBV4-1 and TRBJ2-7, with a tentative D call TRBD2 (6 bases). This chain's CDR3 is CASSQKAAGEAPYEQYF. The CDR3 DNA reads as TGCGCCAGCAGCCAAAAGGCGGCTGGGGAGGCTCCCTACGAGCAGTACTTC.